These 15 T cell receptor beta chains were all obtained from the same sample, sequenced in a study of monozygotic twins with inflammatory bowel disease. TCRdb re-analyzed the 5' RACE reads; it lists each CDR3 protein once, without DNA. This sample carries approximately 340,000 distinct CDR3 sequences, with around 2% going to the ten biggest clones. Sequenced input: blood. These receptors were collected from a human donor with ulcerative colitis or Crohn's disease, or a healthy co-twin of an affected twin (not recorded which).

This rearrangement joins TRBV27 to TRBJ2-7; TCRdb proposes TRBD2, but this gene call is untestable without DNA. The CDR3 has 15 residues. Germline CDR1 is MNHEY and CDR2 is SMNVEV (reference sequence). The CDR3 sequence: CASSSTSGRPYEQYF.

The rearrangement uses TRBV21-1 and TRBJ2-5; TCRdb selects TRBD2, and the lack of DNA leaves this call unchecked. TRBV21-1 is a pseudogene locus. CDR3 size: 13 residues. This CDR3 reads CAIGARGGETQYF.

The V call is TRBV5-1, the J call TRBJ1-4; without DNA, the TCRdb call of TRBD1 cannot be checked. This CDR3 region has 15 residues. The V gene's germline CDR1 is SGHRS and CDR2 YFSETQ. CDR3 in amino acids: CASSPGTATNEKLFF.

The gene calls are TRBV5-1 and TRBJ2-1; checking the TCRdb D call of TRBD2 is not possible without DNA. CDR1 is SGHRS and CDR2 is YFSETQ in the germline V gene. The CDR3 extends over 16 amino acids. The chain's CDR3 is CASSLTSGVSYNEQFF.

This chain joins TRBV4-1 and TRBJ1-5. Germline loops: CDR1 MGHRA, CDR2 YSYEKL. CDR3 length equals 14 residues. The CDR3 is CASSQGLVPQPQHF.

The chain links TRBV19 to TRBJ2-5; TCRdb outputs TRBD2, but without DNA this stays unchecked. CDR3 length: 13 amino acids. Germline CDR1 reads LNHDA; CDR2 reads SQIVND (reference sequence). The chain's CDR3 is CASKPGGQETQYF.

J is TRBJ2-5 and V is TRBV15. This CDR3 is 13 amino acids long. Germline values: CDR1 LNHNV, CDR2 YYDKDF (reference sequence). CDR3 loop: CATSMGYQETQYF.

The J gene is TRBJ2-5, the V gene TRBV20-1; TCRdb names TRBD1, which stays unverified in the absence of DNA. The CDR3 runs 16 residues. The germline V gene encodes CDR1 DFQATT and CDR2 SNEGSKA (reference sequence). Here the CDR3 reads CSAPGERGAFKETQYF.

This sequence joins TRBV12-3 or TRBV12-4 and TRBJ2-7. The CDR3 extends over 13 amino acids. The CDR3 here is CASGYSGGYEQYF.

V is TRBV20-1 and J is TRBJ2-7. CDR1 is DFQATT and CDR2 is SNEGSKA in the germline V gene (reference sequence). The CDR3 has 12 residues. The CDR3 sequence: CSASWDDYEQYF.

The chain uses TRBV7-9 and TRBJ2-7; TCRdb picks TRBD2, but there is no DNA to check that call. The CDR3 consists of 15 residues. The V gene's germline CDR1 is SEHNR and CDR2 FQNEAQ (reference sequence). The CDR3 loop is CASSSTSGASYEQYF.

This chain links TRBV7-2 with TRBJ2-7; TCRdb selects TRBD1, and the lack of DNA leaves this call unchecked. Germline assignment: CDR1 SGHTA and CDR2 FQGNSA. This CDR3 contains 15 residues. CDR3 sequence reads: CASSLDRASVYEQYF.

V gene TRBV6-5 combines with J gene TRBJ2-6; the D gene TCRdb calls, TRBD1, cannot be checked with no DNA. CDR3 size: 18 residues. The germline CDR1 and CDR2 sequences are MNHEY and SVGAGI. The CDR3 sequence is CASSSTGQGTSGANVLTF.

The rearrangement joins TRBV5-1 to TRBJ1-2; TCRdb's D call, TRBD1, is unchecked because there is no DNA. CDR1 SGHRS and CDR2 YFSETQ come from the germline V gene. The CDR3 consists of 14 residues. CDR3 amino acids: CASSLGDIPYGYTF.

The chain combines TRBV19 with TRBJ1-5; lacking DNA, the TRBD1 call made by TCRdb goes unchecked. The CDR3 length is 15 residues. CDR1 is LNHDA and CDR2 is SQIVND in the germline V gene (reference sequence). The CDR3 is CASSISAGNTEPQHF.